This T cell receptor (beta chain) is drawn from a study of PD-L1 blockade in urothelial cancer. Spiked synthetic TCR analogs estimated absolute template abundance per PCR. Libraries were prepared by immunoSEQ multiplex PCR; TCRdb keeps only in-frame clonotypes and omits some of them. The sample lists about 49,000 clones; 70% to 80% were seen once. Described time point: pretreatment peripheral blood. Specimen: PBMCs, collected around atezolizumab (anti-PD-L1) treatment. The receptor was derived from a man aged 65 to 85 with urothelial cancer.

Here the CDR3 DNA reads TGTGCCAGCAGCTTAGCAGCCCGGAGGGCCGGACCAGATACGCAGTATTTT. Protein product: CASSLAARRAGPDTQYF. This chain uses TRBV7-2 with TRBJ2-3; TRBD2 might be the D (6 bases). This CDR3 has 17 residues. Germline CDR1 and CDR2: SGHTA and FQGNSA. With 0 bases removed from V and 4 bases from J, the gap between germline ends came to 17 bases.